The 25 T cell receptor beta chains given below trace back to one sample, sequenced in a study of CD8 T cell repertoires and HIV-1 epitope variants. No antigen has been assigned to these receptors. Assay: immunoSEQ multiplex PCR; the TCRdb copy retains only in-frame clones and omits some. The table has about 4,400 clones, around three fifths seen once. The sample comprised cultured CD8+ T cells derived from PBMCs. These receptors originate from a male donor with HIV.

The CDR3 region has the DNA TGTGCCAGCAGTTACTCCCTAGGAGGAGACGAGCAGTACTTC. Amino acids: CASSYSLGGDEQYF. V is TRBV6-5 and J is TRBJ2-7; weak D call: TRBD2 (5 bases). The CDR3 is 14 amino acids. The V gene lost 0 bases and the J gene lost 5 bases, with 11 bases spanning the gap. Germline values: CDR1 MNHEY, CDR2 SVGAGI.

The J gene is TRBJ2-5, the V gene TRBV2; D is perhaps TRBD2 (6 bases). The CDR3 sequence is 14 residues long. From germline, CDR1 is SNHLY and CDR2 FYNNEI. V was cut by 4 bases and J by 5 bases, with 14 bases left in between. The CDR3 DNA reads TGTGCCAGCAGTGCTGGAGGGCCGGGGGAGACCCAGTACTTC. Its translation: CASSAGGPGETQYF.

This clone was seen just once. The CDR3 reads CASTLGRGQPQHF. As DNA, the CDR3 is TGTGCCAGCACCTTAGGCAGGGGTCAGCCCCAGCATTTT. V and J are TRBV5-6 and TRBJ1-5; possibly TRBD1 for D (6 bases). Per the germline V gene, CDR1 is SGHDT and CDR2 is YYEEEE. This CDR3 comprises 13 residues. With 6 bases removed from V and 6 bases from J, the gap between germline ends came to 13 bases.

This CDR3 is CASSLGFMATNEKLFF. The CDR3 DNA reads as TGTGCCAGCAGTTTGGGGTTTATGGCAACTAATGAAAAACTGTTTTTT. This chain joins TRBV28 and TRBJ1-4; D not certain. The CDR3 length is 16 residues. V lost 3 bases to trimming and J lost 0 bases, with 11 bases between them. Germline CDR1 reads MDHEN; CDR2 reads SYDVKM.

For the CDR3, the DNA is TGTGCCAGCAGCTTCAGTACAGATACGCAGTATTTT. This encodes CASSFSTDTQYF. The chain joins TRBV13 to TRBJ2-3; D is undetermined. In germline, CDR1 is PRHDT, CDR2 FYEKMQ (reference sequence). This CDR3 comprises 12 residues. Trimming pared 3 bases from V and 3 bases from J, leaving 4 bases between.

The chain carries TRBV28 and TRBJ2-7; 7 positions agree with TRBD1. The CDR3 extends over 15 amino acids. In germline, CDR1 is MDHEN, CDR2 SYDVKM. V gave up 5 bases and J gave up 3 bases; unmatched junction bases: 10. The CDR3 protein is CASSQTGTDLYEQYF. DNA for the CDR3: TGTGCCAGCAGTCAAACCGGGACAGACCTCTACGAGCAGTACTTC.

J is TRBJ2-7 and V is TRBV6-6; no clear D gene. V was shortened by 4 bases and J by 2 bases, with 12 bases between the two germline ends. Germline V gene sequence: CDR1 MNHNY, CDR2 SVGAGI (reference sequence). CDR3 length: 14 residues. CDR3 DNA: TGTGCCAGCAGTTCAGATGTCTCGGCCTACGAGCAGTACTTC. Translation: CASSSDVSAYEQYF.

This clone was counted only a few times. The V gene is TRBV10-3, the J gene TRBJ2-7; TRBD1 agrees at 10 bases. CDR3 size: 14 residues. From germline, CDR1 is ENHRY and CDR2 SYGVKD. The V and J ends lost 4 bases and 6 bases, in that order; junction bases with no gene match: 6. CDR3 residues: CAISVGGQGGEQYF. The CDR3 DNA reads as TGTGCCATCAGTGTGGGAGGACAGGGGGGCGAGCAGTACTTC.

This chain joins TRBV23-1 and TRBJ2-3; D remains ambiguous. Being an ORF, TRBV23-1 has a function that is uncertain. The V gene lost 4 bases and the J gene lost 0 bases, with 17 bases spanning the gap. This CDR3 comprises 17 residues. Written as DNA, the CDR3 is TGCGCCAGCAGTCTCCGCGCGCCACGGCAGAGCACAGATACGCAGTATTTT. It yields the protein CASSLRAPRQSTDTQYF.

The rearrangement uses TRBV14 and TRBJ2-6; D gene uncertain. The CDR3 runs to 15 residues. Germline lookup yields CDR1 SGHDN and CDR2 FVKESK. Trimming shortened V by 5 bases and J by 2 bases, and 10 bases separated the two germline ends. This CDR3 is CASSGGIPGANVLTF. The DNA of the CDR3 is TGTGCCAGCAGCGGCGGTATTCCTGGGGCCAACGTCCTGACTTTC.

This chain joins TRBV6-6 and TRBJ1-2; the D is unclear. Germline V gene sequence: CDR1 MNHNY, CDR2 SVGAGI (reference sequence). V was shortened by 1 base and J by 8 bases, with 11 bases between the two germline ends. The CDR3 totals 13 residues. The CDR3 nucleotides read TGTGCCAGCAGTTACTTAGACGGTGTCGGCTACACCTTC. This encodes CASSYLDGVGYTF.

The chain carries TRBV11-1 and TRBJ2-3, with no clear D. Germline assignment: CDR1 SGHAT and CDR2 FQDESV (reference sequence). V lost 2 bases and J lost 6, with 3 bases in between. The length of the CDR3 is 11 residues. The CDR3 nucleotides read TGTGCCAGCAGCTTATCTGATACGCAGTATTTT. Amino acid sequence: CASSLSDTQYF.

V is TRBV28 and J is TRBJ2-7, with 8 nucleotides matching TRBD1. The germline V gene encodes CDR1 MDHEN and CDR2 SYDVKM. The CDR3 is 17 residues long. V shed 4 bases, J shed 0 bases, and the junction held 11 bases outside the gene matches. CDR3 in DNA: TGTGCCAGCAGTTCATATTCTGGGGACAGGAGCTCCTACGAGCAGTACTTC. Translating gives CASSSYSGDRSSYEQYF.

The V call is TRBV5-4, the J call TRBJ2-7; 7 nucleotides agree with TRBD1. This CDR3 is 14 amino acids long. Germline V gives CDR1 SGHNT, CDR2 YYREEE (reference sequence). Trimming took 2 bases from V and 0 from J; bases not matched to a gene: 2. The CDR3 DNA follows: TGTGCCAGCAGCTTACGGGACAGCTCCTACGAGCAGTACTTC. Its protein product is CASSLRDSSYEQYF.

This clone has only a few counts. The rearrangement uses TRBV30 and TRBJ1-3, with no clear D. Germline V gives CDR1 GTSNPN, CDR2 SVGIG (reference sequence). This CDR3 spans 13 amino acids. Trimming shortened V by 0 bases and J by 4 bases, and 7 bases separated the two germline ends. In nucleotides, the CDR3 is TGTGCCTGGAGTGTAGATTTGGGAAACACCATATATTTT. It specifies CAWSVDLGNTIYF.

The CDR3 loop is CASSEAQQATNEKLFF. CDR3 coding DNA: TGTGCCAGCAGTGAAGCGCAGCAAGCAACTAATGAAAAACTGTTTTTT. J is TRBJ1-4 and V is TRBV6-1, with D uncertain. Germline V gene sequence: CDR1 MNHNS, CDR2 SASEGT. The CDR3 totals 16 residues. Trimming took 0 bases from V and 0 from J, leaving 8 bases between them.

The genes are TRBV7-6 and TRBJ1-1; D uncertain. Germline V lookup: CDR1 SGHVS, CDR2 FNYEAQ. V dropped 8 bases and J dropped 1 base, with 11 bases sitting between them. The CDR3 extends over 13 amino acids. This CDR3 is CASSREGNTEAFF. The CDR3 coding sequence is TGTGCCAGCTCCCGAGAGGGGAACACTGAAGCTTTCTTT.

The V call is TRBV4-3, the J call TRBJ1-5, with D perhaps matching TRBD1 (5 bases). The CDR3 spans 14 residues. CDR1 LGHNA and CDR2 YSLEER come from the germline V gene. Trimming pared 0 bases from V and 5 bases from J, leaving 8 bases between. The CDR3 DNA reads TGCGCCAGCAGCCAAGATGACAGCTATCAGCCCCAGCATTTT. Translation gives CASSQDDSYQPQHF.

This clone was detected once. The chain combines TRBV28 with TRBJ2-3, with 7 bases lining up with TRBD1. V dropped 5 bases and J dropped 2; count of bases not matched to a gene: 7. This CDR3 comprises 15 residues. CDR1 and CDR2 (germline): MDHEN, SYDVKM. Here the CDR3 reads CASSRQGQVTDTQYF. The CDR3 nucleotides read TGTGCCAGCAGTCGACAGGGTCAGGTCACAGATACGCAGTATTTT.

This clone was seen a handful of times. This chain joins TRBV28 and TRBJ2-7, with D possibly TRBD2 on 6 matching bases. Germline V gene data show CDR1 as MDHEN and CDR2 as SYDVKM. Trimming pared 3 bases from V and 2 bases from J, leaving 11 bases between. There are 14 residues in the CDR3. The chain's CDR3 is CASSLGTPAYEQYF. The CDR3 DNA follows: TGTGCCAGCAGTTTGGGGACTCCCGCCTACGAGCAGTACTTC.

The chain combines TRBV5-4 with TRBJ2-1; TRBD1 or TRBD2 may be the D gene (6 bases each). Trimming took off 3 bases at V and 4 bases at J, with 11 bases between the two ends. Per the germline V gene, CDR1 is SGHNT and CDR2 is YYREEE (reference sequence). The CDR3 loop spans 14 amino acids. The CDR3 DNA reads TGTGCCAGCAGCTGGCGGGACAATTACAATGAGCAGTTCTTC. It is translated as CASSWRDNYNEQFF.

V and J are TRBV28 and TRBJ2-1; D is perhaps TRBD2 (6 bases). Per the germline V gene, CDR1 is MDHEN and CDR2 is SYDVKM. V was trimmed by 3 bases and J by 5 bases, leaving 14 bases between them. The CDR3 has 15 amino acids. The CDR3 DNA reads as TGTGCCAGCAGTTTGGGGGAGGCCCAAAACAATGAGCAGTTCTTC. Its protein product is CASSLGEAQNNEQFF.

The chain is built from TRBV10-1 and TRBJ2-1; weak D call: TRBD1 (6 bases). CDR1 WNHNN and CDR2 SYGVQD come from the germline V gene (reference sequence). The CDR3 is made up of 14 amino acids. V shed 0 bases and J shed 8 bases, with 11 bases lying between them. CDR3: CASSESEQGYEQFF. The CDR3 nucleotides read TGCGCCAGCAGTGAGTCTGAACAGGGTTATGAGCAGTTCTTC.

J is TRBJ2-5 and V is TRBV7-9; 9 nucleotides match TRBD2. Germline assignment: CDR1 SEHNR and CDR2 FQNEAQ (reference sequence). The CDR3 is 17 residues long. With V trimmed by 1 base and J by 0 bases, 6 bases remained unmatched. The CDR3 DNA sequence: TGTGCCAGCAGCTTAGACCTAGCGGGGACCTACCAAGAGACCCAGTACTTC. Amino acids: CASSLDLAGTYQETQYF. Filled out from reference TRBV7-9 and TRBJ2-5, the complete variable domain reads DTGVSQNPRHKITKRGQNVTFRCDPISEHNRLYWYRQTLGQGPEFLTYFQNEAQLEKSRLLSDRFSAERPKGSFSTLEIQRTEQGDSAMYLCASSLDLAGTYQETQYFGPGTRLLVL.

This chain joins TRBV28 and TRBJ2-7, with TRBD1 identical over 10 bases. The CDR3 extends over 13 amino acids. J gave up 4 bases and V 6 bases, and 3 bases lay outside the gene matches. CDR1 and CDR2 from the germline V gene are MDHEN and SYDVKM. CDR3 DNA: TGTGCCAGCAGGCCGGGACAGGGGTACGAGCAGTACTTC. Translating it yields CASRPGQGYEQYF.